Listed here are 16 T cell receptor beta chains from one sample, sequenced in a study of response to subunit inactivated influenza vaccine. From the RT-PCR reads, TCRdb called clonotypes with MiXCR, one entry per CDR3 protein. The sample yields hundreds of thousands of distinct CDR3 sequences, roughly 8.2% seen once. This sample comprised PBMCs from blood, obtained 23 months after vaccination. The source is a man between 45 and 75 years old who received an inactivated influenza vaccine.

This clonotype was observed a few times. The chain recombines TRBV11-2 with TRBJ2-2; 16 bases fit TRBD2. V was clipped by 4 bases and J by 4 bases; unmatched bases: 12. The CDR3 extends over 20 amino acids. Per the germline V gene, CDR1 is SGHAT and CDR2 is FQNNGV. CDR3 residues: CASSWEPGLAGGPVTGELFF. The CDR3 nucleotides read TGTGCCAGCAGCTGGGAACCGGGACTAGCGGGAGGGCCGGTCACCGGGGAGCTGTTTTTT.

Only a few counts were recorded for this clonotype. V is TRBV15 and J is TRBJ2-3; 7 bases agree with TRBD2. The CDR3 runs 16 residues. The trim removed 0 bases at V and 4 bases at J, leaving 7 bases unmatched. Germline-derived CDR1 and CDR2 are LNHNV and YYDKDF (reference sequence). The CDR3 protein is CATSRDPGGMADTQYF. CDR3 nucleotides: TGTGCCACCAGCAGAGATCCGGGGGGAATGGCAGATACGCAGTATTTT. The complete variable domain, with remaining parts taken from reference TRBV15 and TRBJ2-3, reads DAMVIQNPRYQVTQFGKPVTLSCSQTLNHNVMYWYQQKSSQAPKLLFHYYDKDFNNEADTPDNFQSRRPNTSFCFLDIRSPGLGDTAMYLCATSRDPGGMADTQYFGPGTRLTVL.

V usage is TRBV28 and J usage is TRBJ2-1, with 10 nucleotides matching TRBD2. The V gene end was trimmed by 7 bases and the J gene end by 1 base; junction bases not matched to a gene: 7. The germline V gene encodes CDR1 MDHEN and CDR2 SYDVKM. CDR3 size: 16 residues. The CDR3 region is CASKVAGGLSYNEQFF. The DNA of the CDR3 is TGTGCCAGCAAGGTAGCGGGGGGACTATCCTACAATGAGCAGTTCTTC. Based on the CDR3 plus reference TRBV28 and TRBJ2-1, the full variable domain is DVKVTQSSRYLVKRTGEKVFLECVQDMDHENMFWYRQDPGLGLRLIYFSYDVKMKEKGDIPEGYSVSREKKERFSLILESASTNQTSMYLCASKVAGGLSYNEQFFGPGTRLTVL.

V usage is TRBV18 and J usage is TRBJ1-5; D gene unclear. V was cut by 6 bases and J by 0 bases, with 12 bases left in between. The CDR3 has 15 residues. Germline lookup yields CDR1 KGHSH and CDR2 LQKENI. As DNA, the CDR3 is TGTGCCAGCTCCCCTACATCCGATAGCAATCAGCCCCAGCATTTT. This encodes CASSPTSDSNQPQHF.

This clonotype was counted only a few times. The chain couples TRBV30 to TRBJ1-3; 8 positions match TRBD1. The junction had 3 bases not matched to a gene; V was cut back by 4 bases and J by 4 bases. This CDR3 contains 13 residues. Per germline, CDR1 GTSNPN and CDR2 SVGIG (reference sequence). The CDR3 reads CAWNQGAGNTIYF. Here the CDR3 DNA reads TGTGCCTGGAATCAGGGGGCCGGAAACACCATATATTTT.

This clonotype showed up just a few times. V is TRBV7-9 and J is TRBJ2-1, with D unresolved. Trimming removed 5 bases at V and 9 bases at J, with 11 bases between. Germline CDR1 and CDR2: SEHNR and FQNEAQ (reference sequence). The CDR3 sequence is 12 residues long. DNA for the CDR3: TGTGCCAGCAGCCCACCGGTCGGTGAGCAGTTCTTC. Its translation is CASSPPVGEQFF.

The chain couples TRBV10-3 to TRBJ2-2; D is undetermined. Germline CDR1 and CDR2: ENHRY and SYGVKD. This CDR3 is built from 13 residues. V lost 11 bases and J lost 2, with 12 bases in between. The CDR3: CALRTENTGELFF. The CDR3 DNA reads TGTGCCTTACGGACGGAAAACACCGGGGAGCTGTTTTTT.

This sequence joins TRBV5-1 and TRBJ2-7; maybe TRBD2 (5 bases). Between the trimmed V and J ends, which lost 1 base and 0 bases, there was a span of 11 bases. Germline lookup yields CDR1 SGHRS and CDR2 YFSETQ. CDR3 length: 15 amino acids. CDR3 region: CASSLTAGSSYEQYF. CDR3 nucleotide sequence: TGCGCCAGCAGCTTGACCGCGGGTAGCTCCTACGAGCAGTACTTC.

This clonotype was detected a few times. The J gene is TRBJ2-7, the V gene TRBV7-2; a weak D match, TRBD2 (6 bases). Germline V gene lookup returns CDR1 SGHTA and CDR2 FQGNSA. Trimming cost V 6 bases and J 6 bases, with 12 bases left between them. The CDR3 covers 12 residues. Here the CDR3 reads CASSRDLGEQYF. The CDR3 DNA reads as TGTGCCAGCAGTCGGGACTTGGGCGAGCAGTACTTC.

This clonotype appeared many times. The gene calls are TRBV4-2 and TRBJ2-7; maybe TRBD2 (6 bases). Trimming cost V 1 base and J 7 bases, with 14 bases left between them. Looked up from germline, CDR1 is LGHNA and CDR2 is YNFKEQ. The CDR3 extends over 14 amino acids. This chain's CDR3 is CASSQVGVRGEQYF. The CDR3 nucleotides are TGTGCCAGCAGCCAAGTAGGCGTACGGGGGGAGCAGTACTTC.

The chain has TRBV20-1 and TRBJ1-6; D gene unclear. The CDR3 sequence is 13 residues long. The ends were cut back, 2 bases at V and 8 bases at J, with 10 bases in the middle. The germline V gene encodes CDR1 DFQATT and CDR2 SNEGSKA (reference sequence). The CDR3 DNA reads TGCAGTGCTAGAAGGCAGGACTATTCACCCCTCCACTTT. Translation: CSARRQDYSPLHF.

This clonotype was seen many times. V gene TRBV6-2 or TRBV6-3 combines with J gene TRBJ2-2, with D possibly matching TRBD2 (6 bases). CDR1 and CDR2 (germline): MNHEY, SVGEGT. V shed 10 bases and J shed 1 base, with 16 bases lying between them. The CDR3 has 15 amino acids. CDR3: CATGDRRGNTGELFF. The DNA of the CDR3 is TGTGCCACTGGGGACCGGCGGGGGAACACCGGGGAGCTGTTTTTT.

Written as DNA, the CDR3 is TGCAGTGCTAGACACGGACCAACGACCAATGAGCAGTTCTTC. Translation gives CSARHGPTTNEQFF. The rearrangement joins TRBV20-1 to TRBJ2-1; no firm D call. Trimming left V 2 bases short and J 6 bases short, with 14 bases between. Germline loops: CDR1 DFQATT, CDR2 SNEGSKA (reference sequence). The CDR3 length is 14 residues.

CDR3 region: CASSLVLGTGHEQYF. CDR3 in DNA: TGTGCCAGCAGTTTAGTCCTGGGAACGGGCCACGAGCAGTACTTC. V and J are TRBV27 and TRBJ2-7; unclear D gene. The CDR3 consists of 15 residues. Trimming shortened V by 2 bases and J by 5 bases, and 16 bases separated the two germline ends. Germline CDR1 and CDR2: MNHEY and SMNVEV (reference sequence).

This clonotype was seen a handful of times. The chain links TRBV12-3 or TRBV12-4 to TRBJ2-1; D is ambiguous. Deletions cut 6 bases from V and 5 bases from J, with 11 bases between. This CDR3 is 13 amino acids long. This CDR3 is CASSTYGNNEQFF. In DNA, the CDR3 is TGTGCCAGCAGCACGTACGGTAACAATGAGCAGTTCTTC.

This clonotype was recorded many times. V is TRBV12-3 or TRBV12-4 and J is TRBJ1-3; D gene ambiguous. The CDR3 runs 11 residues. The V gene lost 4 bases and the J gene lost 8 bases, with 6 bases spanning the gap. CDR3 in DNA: TGTGCCAGCAGTTCTTACGACACCATATATTTT. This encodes CASSSYDTIYF.